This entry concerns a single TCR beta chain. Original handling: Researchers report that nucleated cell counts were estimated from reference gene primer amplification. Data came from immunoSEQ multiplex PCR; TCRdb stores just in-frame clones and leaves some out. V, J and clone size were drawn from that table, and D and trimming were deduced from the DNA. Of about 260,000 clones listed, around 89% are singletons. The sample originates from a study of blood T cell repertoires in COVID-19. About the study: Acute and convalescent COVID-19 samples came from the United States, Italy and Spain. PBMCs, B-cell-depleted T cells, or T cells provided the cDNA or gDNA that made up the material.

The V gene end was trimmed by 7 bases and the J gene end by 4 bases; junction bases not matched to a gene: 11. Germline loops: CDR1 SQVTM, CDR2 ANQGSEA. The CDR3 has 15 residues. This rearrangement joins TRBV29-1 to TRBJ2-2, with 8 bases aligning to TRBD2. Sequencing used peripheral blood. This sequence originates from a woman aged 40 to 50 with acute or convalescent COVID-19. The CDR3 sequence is CSASPGGRGTGELFF. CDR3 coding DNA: TGCAGCGCATCTCCGGGGGGGAGGGGCACCGGGGAGCTGTTTTTT.